Each of the 11 T cell receptor beta chains below was sequenced from the same sample in a study of control samples from healthy donors and cancer patients (dated by TCRdb to 2019 to 2021). The library was built by means of the immunoSEQ multiplex PCR assay. Imported from immuneACCESS, the table was reduced by TCRdb to in-frame sequences with V and J called. These copies leave out some clones; in studies compared against another copy, an unresolved V gene accounts for under half, and the cause of the remainder is not known. The sample contains about 85,000 clones, approximately 88% of them found a single time. About 7.4% of the sample goes to the ten largest clones. What was sequenced was blood. The origin of the receptors is a woman aged 60-75 years in good health.

The chain employs TRBV10-3 and TRBJ2-3, with TRBD1 matching 7 bases. The trim removed 6 bases at V and 0 bases at J, leaving 6 bases unmatched. Germline V lookup: CDR1 ENHRY, CDR2 SYGVKD. The CDR3 has 15 amino acids. The chain's CDR3 is CAISPGTASTDTQYF. The DNA of the CDR3 is TGTGCCATCAGCCCTGGGACAGCTAGCACAGATACGCAGTATTTT.

The chain carries TRBV4-2 and TRBJ1-2; D gene ambiguous. V lost 0 bases, J lost 0 bases, and 11 bases lay in between. Per germline, CDR1 LGHNA and CDR2 YNFKEQ. The CDR3 consists of 16 residues. CDR3 coding DNA: TGTGCCAGCAGCCAAGAATGGGCCAGTACTAACTATGGCTACACCTTC. Translating it yields CASSQEWASTNYGYTF.

The J gene is TRBJ1-1, the V gene TRBV11-2; TRBD1 aligns across 7 bases. Losses at the gene ends were 4 bases for V and 2 bases for J; bases not matched to a gene: 13. This CDR3 is built from 17 residues. From germline, CDR1 is SGHAT and CDR2 FQNNGV. The CDR3 DNA reads TGTGCCAGCAGCTCGCGGGGACAGAAACGACCAAACACTGAAGCTTTCTTT. This encodes CASSSRGQKRPNTEAFF.

J is TRBJ2-2 and V is TRBV5-1; D tentatively reads TRBD1 or TRBD2 (6 bases each). Germline CDR1 reads SGHRS; CDR2 reads YFSETQ. This CDR3 has 16 amino acids. The V and J ends lost 5 bases and 6 bases respectively, with 20 bases between them. CDR3 in amino acids: CASRTRGGGGPGELFF. CDR3 in DNA: TGCGCCAGCAGGACTCGTGGAGGGGGAGGCCCCGGGGAGCTGTTTTTT.

This chain links TRBV3-1 (or the pseudogene TRBV3-2) with TRBJ1-4; perhaps TRBD1 as D (6 bases). The germline gives CDR1 LGHDT, CDR2 YNNKEL (reference sequence). The V end lost 4 bases, the J end lost 5 bases, and 17 bases lay between the germline ends. The CDR3 contains 16 residues. The CDR3 sequence is CASSRDTGHTNEKLFF. The CDR3, as DNA: TGTGCCAGCAGCCGAGACACGGGACACACAAATGAAAAACTGTTTTTT.

The rearrangement links TRBV7-2 to TRBJ1-2; 7 positions match TRBD1. Trimming removed 3 bases from V and 4 bases from J; junction bases left unmatched: 8. Germline values: CDR1 SGHTA, CDR2 FQGNSA. CDR3 length: 15 residues. The CDR3 loop is CASSFQDRSTYGYTF. The CDR3 nucleotides are TGTGCCAGCAGCTTCCAGGACAGGTCTACCTATGGCTACACCTTC.

With respect to this clone: Relative to the germline gene, one junction end is altered; a read error may explain this. This rearrangement joins TRBV6-4 to TRBJ1-5; the D gene is possibly TRBD1 (5 bases). The CDR3 consists of 15 residues. Germline loops: CDR1 MRHNA, CDR2 SNTAGT. The CDR3 region is CASSAQGGSDQPQHF. The DNA of the CDR3 is TGTGCCAGCAGCGCTCAGGGTGGTAGCGATCAGCCCCAGCATTTT.

The J gene is TRBJ2-2, the V gene TRBV6-5; D not certain. CDR1 is MNHEY and CDR2 is SVGAGI in the germline V gene. This CDR3 spans 13 amino acids. V was cut by 2 bases and J by 0 bases, with 1 base left in between. CDR3 DNA: TGTGCCAGCAGTTACACGAACACCGGGGAGCTGTTTTTT. Translating it yields CASSYTNTGELFF.

The genes are TRBV6-2 or TRBV6-3 and TRBJ1-5, with 9 bases lining up with TRBD1. Unmatched junction bases numbered 5, after V lost 5 bases and J lost 6 bases. This CDR3 has 14 amino acids. CDR1 is MNHEY, CDR2 SVGEGT, per germline. The CDR3 sequence is CASSATGGGQPQHF. The CDR3 nucleotides are TGTGCCAGCAGTGCAACAGGGGGCGGTCAGCCCCAGCATTTT.

This chain uses TRBV7-9 with TRBJ1-2; 9 bases are a match to TRBD1. V dropped 5 bases and J dropped 4; count of bases not matched to a gene: 8. Germline values: CDR1 SEHNR, CDR2 FQNEAQ (reference sequence). This CDR3 has 15 residues. This CDR3 reads CASSQGQGIVYGYTF. In nucleotides, the CDR3 is TGTGCCAGCAGCCAGGGACAGGGTATCGTCTATGGCTACACCTTC.

J is TRBJ1-6 and V is TRBV28; weak D call: TRBD1 (5 bases). CDR1 is MDHEN and CDR2 is SYDVKM in the germline V gene. The CDR3 covers 18 residues. Trimming removed 5 bases at V and 0 bases at J, with 17 bases between. The DNA for the CDR3 is TGTGCCAGCAGTCCGCCCCGGGGGGTCAGCTCCTATAATTCACCCCTCCACTTT. It codes for CASSPPRGVSSYNSPLHF.